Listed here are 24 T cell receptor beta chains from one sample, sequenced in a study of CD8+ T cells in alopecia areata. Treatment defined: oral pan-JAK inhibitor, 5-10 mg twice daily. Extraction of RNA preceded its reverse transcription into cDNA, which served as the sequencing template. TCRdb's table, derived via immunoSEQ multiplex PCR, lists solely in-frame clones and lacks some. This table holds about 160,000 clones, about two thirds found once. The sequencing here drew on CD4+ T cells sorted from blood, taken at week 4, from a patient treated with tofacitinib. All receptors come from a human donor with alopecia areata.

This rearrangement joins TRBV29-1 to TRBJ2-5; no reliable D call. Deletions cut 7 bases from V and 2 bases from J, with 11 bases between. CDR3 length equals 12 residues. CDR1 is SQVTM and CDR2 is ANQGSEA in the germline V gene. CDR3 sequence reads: CSAKQPQETQYF. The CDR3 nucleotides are TGCAGCGCGAAGCAGCCGCAAGAGACCCAGTACTTC.

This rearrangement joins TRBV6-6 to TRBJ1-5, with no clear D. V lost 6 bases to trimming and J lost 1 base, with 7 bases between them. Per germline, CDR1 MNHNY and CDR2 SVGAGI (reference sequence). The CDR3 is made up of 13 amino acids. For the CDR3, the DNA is TGTGCCAGCAGGAGTTGGAGCAATCAGCCCCAGCATTTT. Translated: CASRSWSNQPQHF.

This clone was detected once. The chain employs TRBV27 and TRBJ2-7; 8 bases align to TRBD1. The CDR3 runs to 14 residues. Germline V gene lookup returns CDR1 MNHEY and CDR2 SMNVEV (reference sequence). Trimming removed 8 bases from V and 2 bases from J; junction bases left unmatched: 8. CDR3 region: CASPGQAPTYEQYF. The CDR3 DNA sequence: TGTGCCAGCCCGGGACAGGCCCCCACCTACGAGCAGTACTTC.

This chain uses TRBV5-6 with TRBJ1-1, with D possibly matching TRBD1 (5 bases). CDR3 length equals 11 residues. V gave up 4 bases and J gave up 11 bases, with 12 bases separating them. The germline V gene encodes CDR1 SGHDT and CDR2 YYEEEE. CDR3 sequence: CASSVGHWAFF. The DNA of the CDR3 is TGTGCCAGCAGCGTAGGACATTGGGCTTTCTTT.

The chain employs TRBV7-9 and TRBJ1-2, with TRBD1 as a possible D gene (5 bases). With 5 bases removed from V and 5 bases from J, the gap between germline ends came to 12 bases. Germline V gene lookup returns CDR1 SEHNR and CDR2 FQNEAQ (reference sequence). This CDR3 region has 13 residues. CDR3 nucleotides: TGTGCCAGCAGCCAGGGAATCGAGTATGGCTACACCTTC. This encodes CASSQGIEYGYTF.

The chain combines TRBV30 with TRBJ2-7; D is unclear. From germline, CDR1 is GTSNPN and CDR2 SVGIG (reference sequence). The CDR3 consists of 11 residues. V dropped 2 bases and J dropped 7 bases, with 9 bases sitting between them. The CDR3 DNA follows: TGTGCCTGGAGTCCCCGCCTGGAGCAGTACTTC. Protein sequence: CAWSPRLEQYF.

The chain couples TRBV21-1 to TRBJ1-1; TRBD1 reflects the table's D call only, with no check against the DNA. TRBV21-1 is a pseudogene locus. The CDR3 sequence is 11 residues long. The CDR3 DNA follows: TGTGCCAGTACAGGGGACACTGAAGCTTTCTTT. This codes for CASTGDTEAFF.

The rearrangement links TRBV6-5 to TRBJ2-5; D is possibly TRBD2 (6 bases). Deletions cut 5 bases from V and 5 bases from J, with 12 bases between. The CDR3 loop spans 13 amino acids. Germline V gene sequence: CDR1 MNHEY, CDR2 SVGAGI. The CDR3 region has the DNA TGTGCCAGCAGTACTGGGGGGTTGGAGACCCAGTACTTC. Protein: CASSTGGLETQYF.

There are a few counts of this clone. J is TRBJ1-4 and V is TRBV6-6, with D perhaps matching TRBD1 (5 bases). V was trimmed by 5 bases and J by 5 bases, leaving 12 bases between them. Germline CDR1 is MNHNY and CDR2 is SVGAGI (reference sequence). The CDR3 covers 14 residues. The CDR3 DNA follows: TGTGCCAGCAGTCAGGGACGGTTGAATGAAAAACTGTTTTTT. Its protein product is CASSQGRLNEKLFF.

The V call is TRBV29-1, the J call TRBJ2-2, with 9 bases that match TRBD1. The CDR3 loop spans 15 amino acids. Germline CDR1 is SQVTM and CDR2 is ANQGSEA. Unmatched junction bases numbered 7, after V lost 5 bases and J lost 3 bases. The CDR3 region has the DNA TGCAGCGTTAGAGGGGGGACAGGGTACACCGGGGAGCTGTTTTTT. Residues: CSVRGGTGYTGELFF.

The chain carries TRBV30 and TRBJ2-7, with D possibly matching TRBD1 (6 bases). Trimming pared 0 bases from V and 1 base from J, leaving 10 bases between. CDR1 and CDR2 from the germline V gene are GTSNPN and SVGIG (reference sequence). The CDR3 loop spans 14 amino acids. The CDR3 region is CAWSVLQGSYEQYF. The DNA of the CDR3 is TGTGCCTGGAGTGTACTGCAGGGGTCCTACGAGCAGTACTTC.

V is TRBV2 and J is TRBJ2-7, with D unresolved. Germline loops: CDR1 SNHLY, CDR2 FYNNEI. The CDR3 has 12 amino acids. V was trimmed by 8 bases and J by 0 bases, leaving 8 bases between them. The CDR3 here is CASADGSYEQYF. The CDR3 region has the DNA TGTGCCAGCGCGGACGGCTCCTACGAGCAGTACTTC.

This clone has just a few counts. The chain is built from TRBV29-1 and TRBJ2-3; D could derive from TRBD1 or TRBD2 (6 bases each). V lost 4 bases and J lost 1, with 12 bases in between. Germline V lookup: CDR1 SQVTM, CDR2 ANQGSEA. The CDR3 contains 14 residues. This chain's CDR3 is CSVGGGLGTDTQYF. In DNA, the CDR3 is TGCAGCGTTGGTGGGGGGCTCGGCACAGATACGCAGTATTTT.

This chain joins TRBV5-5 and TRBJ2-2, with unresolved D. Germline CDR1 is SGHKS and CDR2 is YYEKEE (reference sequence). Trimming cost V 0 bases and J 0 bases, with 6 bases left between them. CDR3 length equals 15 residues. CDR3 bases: TGTGCCAGCAGCTTGGCCACAGCGAACACCGGGGAGCTGTTTTTT. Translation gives CASSLATANTGELFF.

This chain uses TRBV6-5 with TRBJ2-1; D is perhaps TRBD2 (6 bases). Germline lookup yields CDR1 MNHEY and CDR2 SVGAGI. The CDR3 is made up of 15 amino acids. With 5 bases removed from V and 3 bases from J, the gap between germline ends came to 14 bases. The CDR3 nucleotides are TGTGCCAGCAGTCGTGGAGGAGGGGTCTACAATGAGCAGTTCTTC. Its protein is CASSRGGGVYNEQFF.

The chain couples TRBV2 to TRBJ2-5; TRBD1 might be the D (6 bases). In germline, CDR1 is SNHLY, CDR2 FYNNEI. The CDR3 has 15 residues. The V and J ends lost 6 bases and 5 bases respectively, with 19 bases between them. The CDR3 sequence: CASSHDATGFETQYF. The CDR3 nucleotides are TGTGCCAGCAGCCACGACGCGACAGGTTTCGAGACCCAGTACTTC.

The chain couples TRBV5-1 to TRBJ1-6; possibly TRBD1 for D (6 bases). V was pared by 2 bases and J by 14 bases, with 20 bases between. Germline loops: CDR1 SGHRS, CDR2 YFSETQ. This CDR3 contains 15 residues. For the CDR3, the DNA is TGCGCCAGCAGCTTTCAGGGGCCGTCGGATTCGGCCCTCCACTTT. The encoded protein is CASSFQGPSDSALHF.

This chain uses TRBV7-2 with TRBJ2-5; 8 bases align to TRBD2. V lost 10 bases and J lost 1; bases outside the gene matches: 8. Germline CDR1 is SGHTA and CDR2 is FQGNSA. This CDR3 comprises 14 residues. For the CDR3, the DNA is TGTGCCACCACCGACGGGACTAGCCAAGAGACCCAGTACTTC. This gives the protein CATTDGTSQETQYF.

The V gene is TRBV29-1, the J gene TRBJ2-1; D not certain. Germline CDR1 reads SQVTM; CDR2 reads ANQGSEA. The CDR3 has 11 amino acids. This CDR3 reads CGTRLGNEQFF. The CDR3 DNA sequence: TGCGGTACGAGGTTAGGCAATGAGCAGTTCTTC.

CDR3 sequence: CASSLVLPFQSNQPQHF. Here the CDR3 DNA reads TGTGCCAGCAGCTTAGTTTTGCCGTTTCAGAGCAATCAGCCCCAGCATTTT. The rearrangement links TRBV7-2 to TRBJ1-5; D uncertain. The CDR3 totals 17 residues. Trimming stripped 1 base from V and 1 base from J, with 14 bases between. The V gene's germline CDR1 is SGHTA and CDR2 FQGNSA. Full variable domain (missing parts from reference TRBV7-2 and TRBJ1-5): GAGVSQSPSNKVTEKGKDVELRCDPISGHTALYWYRQSLGQGLEFLIYFQGNSAPDKSGLPSDRFSAERTGGSVSTLTIQRTQQEDSAVYLCASSLVLPFQSNQPQHFGDGTRLSIL.

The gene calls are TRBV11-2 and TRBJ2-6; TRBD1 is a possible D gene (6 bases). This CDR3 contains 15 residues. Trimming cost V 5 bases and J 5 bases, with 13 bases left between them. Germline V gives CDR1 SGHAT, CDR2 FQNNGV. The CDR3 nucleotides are TGTGCCAGCAGCGCTCGGGACACTTGGGCCAACGTCCTGACTTTC. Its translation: CASSARDTWANVLTF.

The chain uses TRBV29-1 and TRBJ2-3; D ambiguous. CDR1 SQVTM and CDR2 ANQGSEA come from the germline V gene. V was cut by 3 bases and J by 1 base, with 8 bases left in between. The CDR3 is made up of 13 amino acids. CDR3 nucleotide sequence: TGCAGCGTTGATGCGTGGGGCACAGATACGCAGTATTTT. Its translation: CSVDAWGTDTQYF.

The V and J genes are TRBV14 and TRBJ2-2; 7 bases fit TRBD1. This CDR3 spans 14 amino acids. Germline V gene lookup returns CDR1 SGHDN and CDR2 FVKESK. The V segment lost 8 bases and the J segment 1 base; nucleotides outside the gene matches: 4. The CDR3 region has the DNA TGTGCCAGCTCAGGGGACAGGAACACCGGGGAGCTGTTTTTT. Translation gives CASSGDRNTGELFF. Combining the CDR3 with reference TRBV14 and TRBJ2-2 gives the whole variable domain EAGVTQFPSHSVIEKGQTVTLRCDPISGHDNLYWYRRVMGKEIKFLLHFVKESKQDESGMPNNRFLAERTGGTYSTLKVQPAELEDSGVYFCASSGDRNTGELFFGEGSRLTVL.

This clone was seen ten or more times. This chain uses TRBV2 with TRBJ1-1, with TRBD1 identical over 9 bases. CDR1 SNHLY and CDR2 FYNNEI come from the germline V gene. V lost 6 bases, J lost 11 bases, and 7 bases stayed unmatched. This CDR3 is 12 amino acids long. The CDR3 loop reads CASRGRDRAAFF. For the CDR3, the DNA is TGTGCCAGCAGGGGCCGGGACAGGGCGGCTTTCTTT. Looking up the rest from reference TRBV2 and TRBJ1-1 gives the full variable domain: EPEVTQTPSHQVTQMGQEVILRCVPISNHLYFYWYRQILGQKVEFLVSFYNNEISEKSEIFDDQFSVERPDGSNFTLKIRSTKLEDSAMYFCASRGRDRAAFFGQGTRLTVV.